Described below is a single T cell receptor beta chain sequence and its context. Using immunoSEQ multiplex PCR, the repertoire was profiled, and TCRdb retains in-frame clones only, with some absent. The data show about 70,000 clones, with roughly nine tenths seen just once and over 2% held by the top ten. The sample comes from a study of T cell changes during pregnancy in multiple sclerosis. The CDR3 extends over 13 amino acids. With V trimmed by 4 bases and J by 5 bases, 3 bases remained unmatched. The germline V gene encodes CDR1 SGHNT and CDR2 YYREEE (reference sequence). The clonotype originates from a female donor in good health, enrolled as a control in a pregnancy study. The source material was peripheral blood, sampled in the second trimester of pregnancy. The V gene is TRBV5-4, the J gene TRBJ1-1; TRBD1 agrees at 9 bases. The CDR3 spells CASSTGQGTEAFF. DNA of the CDR3: TGTGCCAGCAGCACCGGACAGGGGACTGAAGCTTTCTTT.